This TCR beta chain was identified during a study of blood T cell repertoires in COVID-19 (dated by TCRdb to the early 2020s). Turning to the overall study: Samples from collaborators originated in the United States, Italy and Spain and spanned both the acute and convalescent phases of COVID-19. The prospective study material was composed of cDNA or gDNA derived from T cells, B-cell-depleted T cells, or PBMCs. The dataset comprised deeply sampled blood TCRbeta repertoires from subjects exposed to, actively infected with, or recovered from COVID-19. The repertoires were released in a freely available public database meant as a resource for research on the immune response to SARS-CoV-2. Samples were obtained from the ongoing ImmuneRACE study (first 160 participants) and from some 1,300 subjects provided by 6 global collaborators. A de-identified subject ID, COVID-19 status, age in years and sex were almost always included in the sample metadata. Where HLA class I and class II types were available, the types were taken from metadata supplied by the sample provider, not from assay-based typing. Study-wide conclusions, independent of this receptor: The quantity of clinical and demographic metadata differed by source and by participant and was supplied without curation.

One collaborating source in Seattle enrolled patients during active infection and followed them longitudinally through the course of disease. The collaborating institutions used their own protocols to collect whole blood in K2EDTA tubes. For TCRbeta analysis, collaborator samples were shipped as frozen whole blood, as isolated PBMCs, or as DNA extracted from either sample type. Note on this clone: Its antigen is not yet known. Base-call qualities are not available, and no considerably larger clone is one nucleotide away.

The CDR3 sequence holds 16 residues, the cysteine and phenylalanine included. Just the 48-base CDR3 DNA is kept, in frame starting at base 1. The germline V and J ends show losses of 3 bases and 5 bases respectively, and no gene match explains 8 bases of the junction. As encoded in the germline V gene, CDR1 is SGHTA while CDR2 is FQGNSA. The immunoSEQ Assay, a bias-controlled multiplex PCR, was used to amplify TCRbeta CDR3 regions from genomic DNA. Regarding the original processing steps: The number of nucleated cells in each sample was estimated by amplification of reference gene primers within the assay. To quantify the absolute abundance of each unique TCRbeta CDR3 rearrangement, sequence reads were collapsed and filtered. For each sample, productive Simpson clonality was calculated by taking the square root of Simpson's diversity index across productive rearrangements. TCRdb's version of the immuneACCESS table is confined to in-frame rearrangements and falls short of the full clone set. An unresolved V gene accounts for under half of the shortfall where checked; the remainder is of unknown origin. V and J calls and clone size come straight from that table; D and trimming were deduced from the DNA. The sample table shows about 62,000 clones, and 80% to 90% are seen once. Approximately 20% of the sample is taken by the ten largest.

This clonotype was sampled from a woman in her sixties with COVID-19, enrolled during active disease. Sequences were obtained from peripheral blood. The chain employs TRBV7-2 and TRBJ2-5; 11 central nucleotides agree with TRBD2. CDR3 sequence: CASSFLAGGSGETQYF. The nucleotides are TGTGCCAGCAGCTTCTTAGCGGGAGGGTCGGGGGAGACCCAGTACTTC.